This entry is about one T cell receptor (beta chain). Profiling that covered TCR beta VDJ and CDR3 relied on genomic DNA as its template. TCRdb used MiXCR to reprocess the reads, holding one entry per CDR3 protein. Altogether around 400,000 distinct CDR3 sequences are present, just under 70% being singletons, with the ten largest covering 3% to 4.5%. This entry comes from a study of CD8+CD57+ T cells in acquired aplastic anemia. The CDR3 loop spans 13 amino acids. Germline CDR1 reads MGHDK; CDR2 reads SYGVNS. V was cut by 3 bases and J by 5 bases, with 11 bases left in between. The sample was sorted CD4+, CD8+, or CD8+CD57+ T cells (not recorded which) from PBMCs. This rearrangement joins TRBV25-1 to TRBJ2-7; D may be TRBD1 (6 bases). The source of this sequence is a human donor in good health, serving as a control. The chain's CDR3 is CASSEQGLHEQYF. Here the CDR3 DNA reads TGTGCCAGCAGTGAGCAGGGGCTACACGAGCAGTACTTC.